These 19 T cell receptor beta chains were sequenced from one sample in a study of vaccination effects on CD4 cells after COVID-19 (dated by TCRdb to between 2021 and 2024). After around eleven days of culture, CD4+ T cells were isolated with the EasySep CD4+ T cell isolation kit. The library came from the immunoSEQ multiplex PCR assay. What TCRdb holds here is the immuneACCESS table cut down to in-frame rearrangements. Part of the clones is not present; checked against another copy, under half of the missing clones reflect an unresolved V gene, and the others are unexplained. In this sample the table shows 25,000 to 35,000 clones, roughly 70% of which occur a single time. The top ten hold 3.8% of the sample. These receptors lack a known antigen. This specimen was CD4+ T cells from PBMCs cultured without peptide, taken before COVID-19 vaccination. These receptors all stem from a human donor who received a COVID-19 vaccine.

The chain uses TRBV11-3 and TRBJ1-1; 7 bases are shared with TRBD1. With 4 bases clipped from V and 6 bases from J, the junction kept 5 bases outside the gene matches. CDR1 and CDR2 from the germline V gene are SGHNT and YENEEA. The CDR3 has 13 amino acids. Here the CDR3 reads CASSSRTGSEAFF. The CDR3 nucleotides are TGTGCCAGCAGCTCCAGGACAGGTTCTGAAGCTTTCTTT.

V gene TRBV6-5 combines with J gene TRBJ2-7; 9 nucleotides line up with TRBD2. The CDR3 sequence is 14 residues long. V dropped 6 bases and J dropped 7; count of bases not matched to a gene: 10. Germline loops: CDR1 MNHEY, CDR2 SVGAGI. CDR3 in DNA: TGTGCCAGCAGCCGACTAGCGGTACAGGGAGAGCAGTACTTC. It yields the protein CASSRLAVQGEQYF.

This chain connects TRBV9 to TRBJ1-3, with D hard to call. This CDR3 contains 15 residues. The ends were cut back, 0 bases at V and 4 bases at J, with 11 bases in the middle. CDR1 and CDR2 from the germline V gene are SGDLS and YYNGEE. In DNA form, the CDR3 reads TGTGCCAGCAGCGTAGGAGAGGGTATCGGAAACACCATATATTTT. This translates into CASSVGEGIGNTIYF.

This chain connects TRBV29-1 to TRBJ1-2; possible D gene TRBD1, 6 bases. With 7 bases removed from V and 5 bases from J, the gap between germline ends came to 14 bases. This CDR3 is built from 12 residues. The germline gives CDR1 SQVTM, CDR2 ANQGSEA. The CDR3 DNA reads TGCAGCGACTCCTTAGGGGGATATGGCTACACCTTC. Its protein is CSDSLGGYGYTF.

The J gene is TRBJ2-2, the V gene TRBV10-1; D unresolved. The CDR3 has 14 residues. Trimming left V 0 bases short and J 1 base short, with 3 bases between. Germline loops: CDR1 WNHNN, CDR2 SYGVQD (reference sequence). CDR3 bases: TGCGCCAGCAGTGAGTCGTGGAACACCGGGGAGCTGTTTTTT. Its translation: CASSESWNTGELFF.

The CDR3 is CASSGGLAYNEQFF. CDR3 DNA: TGTGCCAGCAGCGGGGGACTAGCCTACAATGAGCAGTTCTTC. The chain recombines TRBV9 with TRBJ2-1; 8 bases align to TRBD2. The trim removed 3 bases at V and 2 bases at J, leaving 1 base unmatched. CDR1 is SGDLS, CDR2 YYNGEE, per germline. The CDR3 has 14 residues. Based on the CDR3 plus reference TRBV9 and TRBJ2-1, the full variable domain is DSGVTQTPKHLITATGQRVTLRCSPRSGDLSVYWYQQSLDQGLQFLIQYYNGEERAKGNILERFSAQQFPDLHSELNLSSLELGDSALYFCASSGGLAYNEQFFGPGTRLTVL.

The rearrangement links TRBV6-1 to TRBJ1-1; D is unclear. V was clipped by 0 bases and J by 1 base, with 6 bases between them. Germline V lookup: CDR1 MNHNS, CDR2 SASEGT. The CDR3 spans 14 residues. CDR3 DNA sequence: TGTGCCAGCAGTGAAGCGTTCGAGAACACTGAAGCTTTCTTT. Its translation: CASSEAFENTEAFF.

The chain employs TRBV11-1 and TRBJ2-7; D call uncertain. Germline loops: CDR1 SGHAT, CDR2 FQDESV (reference sequence). This CDR3 is 13 amino acids long. The V and J ends lost 3 bases and 3 bases respectively, with 9 bases between them. The CDR3 protein is CASSFSPGYEQYF. For the CDR3, the DNA is TGTGCCAGCAGCTTTAGTCCTGGCTACGAGCAGTACTTC.

This clone was seen more than once but under ten times. The CDR3 spells CASSRDPLGNTEAFF. DNA of the CDR3: TGCGCCAGCAGCCGGGACCCACTGGGAAACACTGAAGCTTTCTTT. The chain is built from TRBV5-1 and TRBJ1-1, with a tentative D call TRBD1 (5 bases). Trimming removed 4 bases at V and 2 bases at J, with 15 bases between. Per germline, CDR1 SGHRS and CDR2 YFSETQ. CDR3 size: 15 residues. The full variable domain, completed using reference TRBV5-1 and TRBJ1-1, is KAGVTQTPRYLIKTRGQQVTLSCSPISGHRSVSWYQQTPGQGLQFLFEYFSETQRNKGNFPGRFSGRQFSNSRSEMNVSTLELGDSALYLCASSRDPLGNTEAFFGQGTRLTVV.

This chain joins TRBV30 and TRBJ2-3; 9 bases agree with TRBD1. This CDR3 region has 14 residues. Germline CDR1 reads GTSNPN; CDR2 reads SVGIG (reference sequence). CDR3 loop: CAWGVGQGSDTQYF. The CDR3 nucleotides read TGTGCTTGGGGGGTGGGACAGGGTTCAGATACGCAGTATTTT.

The chain joins TRBV28 to TRBJ1-5, with TRBD1 identical over 9 bases. The CDR3 length is 16 residues. The V segment lost 5 bases and the J segment 6 bases; nucleotides outside the gene matches: 11. Germline V gene data show CDR1 as MDHEN and CDR2 as SYDVKM. The CDR3 nucleotides are TGTGCCAGCAGTAGACGGGACAGGGTCTCGGGTCAGCCCCAGCATTTT. It specifies CASSRRDRVSGQPQHF.

This clone was observed a handful of times. CDR3 DNA sequence: TGTGCCATCAGTGAAGAGACTAGCGGGTTAAACTACGAGCAGTACTTC. Encoded protein: CAISEETSGLNYEQYF. The genes are TRBV10-3 and TRBJ2-7, with TRBD2 matching 10 bases. J was trimmed by 3 bases and V by 3 bases; bases with no gene match: 8. Germline V lookup: CDR1 ENHRY, CDR2 SYGVKD. CDR3 length: 16 amino acids.

The V gene is TRBV2, the J gene TRBJ2-1; D might be TRBD2 (7 bases). Germline CDR1 SNHLY, CDR2 FYNNEI. The V gene lost 11 bases and the J gene lost 6 bases, with 20 bases spanning the gap. The CDR3 has 14 residues. DNA of the CDR3: TGTGCCCTCCGGGGGCTAGCGGCAGCCAATGAGCAGTTCTTC. Translating gives CALRGLAAANEQFF.

The chain employs TRBV7-7 and TRBJ2-2, with 7 bases matching TRBD1. Unmatched junction bases numbered 6, after V lost 5 bases and J lost 6 bases. The germline CDR1 and CDR2 sequences are SSHAT and FNYEAQ (reference sequence). CDR3 length: 14 residues. For the CDR3, the DNA is TGTGCCAGCAGCCTCACAGGGGCGCCCGGGGAGCTGTTTTTT. This codes for CASSLTGAPGELFF. Together with reference TRBV7-7 and TRBJ2-2, the CDR3 gives the full variable domain: GAGVSQSPRYKVTKRGQDVTLRCDPISSHATLYWYQQALGQGPEFLTYFNYEAQPDKSGLPSDRFSAERPEGSISTLTIQRTEQRDSAMYRCASSLTGAPGELFFGEGSRLTVL.

The J gene is TRBJ2-7, the V gene TRBV7-9, with 13 bases fitting TRBD2. CDR3 length equals 16 residues. V gave up 3 bases and J gave up 4 bases; unmatched junction bases: 6. CDR1 and CDR2 from the germline V gene are SEHNR and FQNEAQ (reference sequence). CDR3 region: CASSFDLTSGGYEQYF. CDR3 nucleotides: TGTGCCAGCAGCTTCGACTTGACTAGCGGGGGGTACGAGCAGTACTTC.

The CDR3 loop reads CASNRMGAWTEAFF. The CDR3 DNA reads TGTGCCAGTAATCGGATGGGGGCATGGACTGAAGCTTTCTTT. The J gene is TRBJ1-1, the V gene TRBV19; a weak D match, TRBD1 (6 bases). Trimming pared 7 bases from V and 5 bases from J, leaving 17 bases between. The germline CDR1 and CDR2 sequences are LNHDA and SQIVND (reference sequence). The CDR3 covers 14 residues.

This sequence joins TRBV5-1 and TRBJ2-6, with D unresolved. The CDR3 sequence is 16 residues long. Trimming took off 0 bases at V and 0 bases at J, with 7 bases between the two ends. Germline assignment: CDR1 SGHRS and CDR2 YFSETQ. CDR3 protein: CASSLEPNSGANVLTF. For the CDR3, the DNA is TGCGCCAGCAGCTTGGAACCTAACTCTGGGGCCAACGTCCTGACTTTC.

The chain recombines TRBV6-6 with TRBJ2-3; the D is unclear. Per germline, CDR1 MNHNY and CDR2 SVGAGI (reference sequence). This CDR3 contains 14 residues. The V gene lost 1 base and the J gene lost 6 bases, with 11 bases spanning the gap. The CDR3 protein is CASSYLLWADTQYF. For the CDR3, the DNA is TGTGCCAGCAGTTACTTACTTTGGGCGGATACGCAGTATTTT.

This chain joins TRBV29-1 and TRBJ2-1; D could derive from TRBD1 or TRBD2 (5 bases each). Germline loops: CDR1 SQVTM, CDR2 ANQGSEA. The ends were cut back, 3 bases at V and 6 bases at J, with 12 bases in the middle. The CDR3 has 13 residues. For the CDR3, the DNA is TGCAGCGTTGATAGGGACGGCCGCAATGAGCAGTTCTTC. It encodes CSVDRDGRNEQFF.